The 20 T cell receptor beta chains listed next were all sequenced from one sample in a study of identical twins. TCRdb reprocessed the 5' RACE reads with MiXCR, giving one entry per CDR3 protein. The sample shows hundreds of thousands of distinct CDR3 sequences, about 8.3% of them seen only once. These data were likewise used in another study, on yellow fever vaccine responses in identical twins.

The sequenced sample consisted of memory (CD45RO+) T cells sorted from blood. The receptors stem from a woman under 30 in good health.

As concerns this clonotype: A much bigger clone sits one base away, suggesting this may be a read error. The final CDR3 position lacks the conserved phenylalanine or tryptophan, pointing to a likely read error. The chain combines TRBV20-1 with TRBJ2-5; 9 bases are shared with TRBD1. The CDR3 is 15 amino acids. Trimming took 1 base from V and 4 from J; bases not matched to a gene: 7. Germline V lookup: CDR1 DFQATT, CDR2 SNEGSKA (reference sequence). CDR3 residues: CSARGPGQGIETQYL. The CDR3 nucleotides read TGCAGTGCTAGAGGTCCGGGACAGGGAATAGAGACCCAGTACCTC.

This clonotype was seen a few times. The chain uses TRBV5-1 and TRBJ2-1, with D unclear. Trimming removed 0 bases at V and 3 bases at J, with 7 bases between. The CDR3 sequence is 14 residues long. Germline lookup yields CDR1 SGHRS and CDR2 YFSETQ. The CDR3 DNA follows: TGCGCCAGCAGCTTGGACAGCTTCTACAATGAGCAGTTCTTC. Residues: CASSLDSFYNEQFF.

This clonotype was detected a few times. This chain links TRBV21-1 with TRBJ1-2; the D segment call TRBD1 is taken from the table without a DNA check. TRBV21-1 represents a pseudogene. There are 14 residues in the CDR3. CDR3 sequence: CASSKGRRNYGYTF. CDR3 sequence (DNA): TGTGCCAGCAGCAAGGGACGGAGGAACTATGGCTACACCTTC.

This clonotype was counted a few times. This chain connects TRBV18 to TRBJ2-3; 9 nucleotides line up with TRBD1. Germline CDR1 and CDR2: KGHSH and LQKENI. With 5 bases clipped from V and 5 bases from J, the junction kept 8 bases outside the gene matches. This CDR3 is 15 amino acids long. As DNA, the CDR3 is TGTGCCAGCTCATCGATACAGGGGGCGGAAGATACGCAGTATTTT. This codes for CASSSIQGAEDTQYF.

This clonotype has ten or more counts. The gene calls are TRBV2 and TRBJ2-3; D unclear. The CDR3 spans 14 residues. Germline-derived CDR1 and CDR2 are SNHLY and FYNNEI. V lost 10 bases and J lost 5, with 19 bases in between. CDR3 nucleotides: TGTGCCATTCCAACGAAGGCCTGGCGAGATACGCAGTATTTT. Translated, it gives CAIPTKAWRDTQYF. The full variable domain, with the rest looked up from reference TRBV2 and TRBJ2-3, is EPEVTQTPSHQVTQMGQEVILRCVPISNHLYFYWYRQILGQKVEFLVSFYNNEISEKSEIFDDQFSVERPDGSNFTLKIRSTKLEDSAMYFCAIPTKAWRDTQYFGPGTRLTVL.

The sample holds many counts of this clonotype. The CDR3 here is CASSYGGGGLNEQFF. The CDR3 nucleotides are TGCGCCAGCAGCTATGGCGGGGGAGGCTTGAATGAGCAGTTCTTC. The V gene is TRBV5-1, the J gene TRBJ2-1; 7 bases map to TRBD2. V shed 3 bases, J shed 7 bases, and the junction held 10 bases outside the gene matches. This CDR3 has 15 amino acids. Germline V gene lookup returns CDR1 SGHRS and CDR2 YFSETQ.

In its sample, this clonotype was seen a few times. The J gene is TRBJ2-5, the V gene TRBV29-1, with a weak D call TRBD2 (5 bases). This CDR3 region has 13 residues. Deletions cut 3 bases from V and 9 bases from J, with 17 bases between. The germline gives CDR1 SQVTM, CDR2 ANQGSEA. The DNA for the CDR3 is TGCAGCGTTGAGACGGATGCCACGGAGGCCCAGTACTTC. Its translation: CSVETDATEAQYF.

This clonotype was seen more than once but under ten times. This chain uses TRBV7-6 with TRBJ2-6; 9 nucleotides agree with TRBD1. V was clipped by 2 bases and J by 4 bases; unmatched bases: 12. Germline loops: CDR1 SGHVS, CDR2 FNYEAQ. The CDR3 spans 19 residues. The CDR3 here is CASSLRPGTGLAGANVLTF. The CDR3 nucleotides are TGTGCCAGCAGCTTACGTCCCGGGACAGGGTTGGCCGGGGCCAACGTCCTGACTTTC.

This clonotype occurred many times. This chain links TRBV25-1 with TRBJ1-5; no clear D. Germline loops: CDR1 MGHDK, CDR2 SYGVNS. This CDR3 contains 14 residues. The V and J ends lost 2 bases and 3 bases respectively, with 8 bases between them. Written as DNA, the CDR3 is TGTGCCAGCAGTGAAGGGCAGTTCAATCAGCCCCAGCATTTT. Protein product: CASSEGQFNQPQHF.

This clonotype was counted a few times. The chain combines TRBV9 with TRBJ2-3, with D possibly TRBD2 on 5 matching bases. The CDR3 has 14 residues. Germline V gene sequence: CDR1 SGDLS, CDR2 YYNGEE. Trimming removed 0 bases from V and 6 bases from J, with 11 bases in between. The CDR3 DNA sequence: TGTGCCAGCAGCGTAGCTAGCTTGAGGGATACGCAGTATTTT. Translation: CASSVASLRDTQYF.

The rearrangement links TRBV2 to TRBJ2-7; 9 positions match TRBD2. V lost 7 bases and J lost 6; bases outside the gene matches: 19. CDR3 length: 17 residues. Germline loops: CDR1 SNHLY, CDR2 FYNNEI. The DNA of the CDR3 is TGTGCCAGCACCTCCTATGACGGGCTAGCGGGATCGGGCGAGCAGTACTTC. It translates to CASTSYDGLAGSGEQYF. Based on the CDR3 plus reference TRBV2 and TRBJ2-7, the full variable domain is EPEVTQTPSHQVTQMGQEVILRCVPISNHLYFYWYRQILGQKVEFLVSFYNNEISEKSEIFDDQFSVERPDGSNFTLKIRSTKLEDSAMYFCASTSYDGLAGSGEQYFGPGTRLTVT.

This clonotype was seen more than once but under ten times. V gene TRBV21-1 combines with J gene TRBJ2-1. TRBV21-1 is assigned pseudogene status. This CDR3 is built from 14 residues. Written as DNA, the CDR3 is TGTGCCAGCAGCCTGCGTTGGACCGGCCATGAGCAGTTCTTC. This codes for CASSLRWTGHEQFF.

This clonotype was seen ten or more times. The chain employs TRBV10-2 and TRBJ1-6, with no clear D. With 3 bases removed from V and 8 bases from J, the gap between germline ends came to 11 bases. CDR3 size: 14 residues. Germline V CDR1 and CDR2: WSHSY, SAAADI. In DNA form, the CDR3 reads TGCGCCAGCAGTGAATCGGGGAACGATTCACCCCTCCACTTT. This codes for CASSESGNDSPLHF.

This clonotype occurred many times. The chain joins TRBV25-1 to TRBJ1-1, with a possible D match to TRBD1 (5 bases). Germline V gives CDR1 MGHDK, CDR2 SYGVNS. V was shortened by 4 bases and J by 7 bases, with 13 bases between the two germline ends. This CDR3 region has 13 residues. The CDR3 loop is CASSAIGTGEAFF. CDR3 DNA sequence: TGTGCCAGCAGTGCGATCGGGACCGGTGAAGCTTTCTTT.

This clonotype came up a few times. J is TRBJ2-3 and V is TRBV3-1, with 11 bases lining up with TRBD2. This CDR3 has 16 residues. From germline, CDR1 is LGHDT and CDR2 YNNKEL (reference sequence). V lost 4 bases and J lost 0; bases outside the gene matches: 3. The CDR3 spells CASSPWTSGSTDTQYF. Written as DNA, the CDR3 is TGTGCCAGCAGCCCGTGGACTAGCGGGAGCACAGATACGCAGTATTTT.

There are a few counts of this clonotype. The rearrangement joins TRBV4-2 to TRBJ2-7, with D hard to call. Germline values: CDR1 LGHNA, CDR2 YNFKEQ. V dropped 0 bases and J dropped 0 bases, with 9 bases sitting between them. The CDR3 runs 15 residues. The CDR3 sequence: CASSQDQASSYEQYF. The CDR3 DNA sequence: TGTGCCAGCAGCCAAGATCAGGCATCCTCCTACGAGCAGTACTTC.

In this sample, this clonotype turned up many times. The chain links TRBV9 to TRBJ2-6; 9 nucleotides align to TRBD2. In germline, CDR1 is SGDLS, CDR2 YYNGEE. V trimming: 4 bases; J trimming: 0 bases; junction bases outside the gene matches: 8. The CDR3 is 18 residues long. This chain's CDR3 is CASSSRLAEASGANVLTF. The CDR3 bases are TGTGCCAGCAGCTCCAGACTAGCGGAGGCCTCTGGGGCCAACGTCCTGACTTTC.

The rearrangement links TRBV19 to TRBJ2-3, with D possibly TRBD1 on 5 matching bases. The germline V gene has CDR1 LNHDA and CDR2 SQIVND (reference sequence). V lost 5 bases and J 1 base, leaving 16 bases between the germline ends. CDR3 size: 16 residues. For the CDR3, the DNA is TGTGCCAGTAGTCCAGGGCTAGGGATGGGCACAGATACGCAGTATTTT. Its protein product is CASSPGLGMGTDTQYF. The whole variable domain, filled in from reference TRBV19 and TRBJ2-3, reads DGGITQSPKYLFRKEGQNVTLSCEQNLNHDAMYWYRQDPGQGLRLIYYSQIVNDFQKGDIAEGYSVSREKKESFPLTVTSAQKNPTAFYLCASSPGLGMGTDTQYFGPGTRLTVL.

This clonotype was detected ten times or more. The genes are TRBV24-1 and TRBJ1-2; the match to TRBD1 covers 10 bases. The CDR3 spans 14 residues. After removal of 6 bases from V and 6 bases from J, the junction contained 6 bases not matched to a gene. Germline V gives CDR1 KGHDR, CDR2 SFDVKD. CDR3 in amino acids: CATSPGQGPNGYTF. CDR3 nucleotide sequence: TGTGCCACCAGTCCGGGACAGGGGCCCAATGGCTACACCTTC.

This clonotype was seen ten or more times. CDR3 DNA: TGTGCCAGCAGTCCAATAGCGGGCGCCTACGAGCAGTACTTC. Amino acids: CASSPIAGAYEQYF. J is TRBJ2-7 and V is TRBV12-3 or TRBV12-4, with 7 bases that match TRBD2. The CDR3 extends over 14 amino acids. V shed 5 bases and J 2 bases; nucleotides not matched to a gene: 6.